This passage covers 10 T cell receptor beta chains from one sample sequenced in a study of cytomegalovirus exposure and HLA in healthy donors. The PCR had 60 Vbeta and 13 Jbeta primers. Clones were sequenced by immunoSEQ multiplex PCR, and TCRdb holds only the in-frame ones, with some missing. The sample has roughly 38,000 clones; approximately 76% are singletons. The sequencing sample was made of PBMCs. All receptors derive from a woman aged 25 to 45 in good health and CMV-seropositive.

The chain employs TRBV4-1 and TRBJ1-3, with 10 bases fitting TRBD1. V gave up 4 bases and J gave up 6 bases; unmatched junction bases: 15. The CDR3 totals 18 residues. Looked up from germline, CDR1 is MGHRA and CDR2 is YSYEKL. The CDR3 region is CASSRKLSGQGLENTIYF. CDR3 bases: TGCGCCAGCAGCCGAAAACTATCGGGACAGGGGTTGGAAAACACCATATATTTT.

For the CDR3, the DNA is TGTGCCAGCAGCCCGCGAGGACAGGGTTACTCTGGAAACACCATATATTTT. The encoded protein is CASSPRGQGYSGNTIYF. The rearrangement uses TRBV11-2 and TRBJ1-3, with 8 bases aligning to TRBD1. V lost 5 bases and J lost 0; bases outside the gene matches: 9. The CDR3 length is 17 residues. Germline lookup yields CDR1 SGHAT and CDR2 FQNNGV.

Only one count was recorded for this clone. V is TRBV6-1 and J is TRBJ2-5; TRBD2 matches 7 bases. V lost 8 bases, J lost 2 bases, and 8 bases stayed unmatched. Germline CDR1 is MNHNS and CDR2 is SASEGT. The CDR3 extends over 14 amino acids. The CDR3 DNA sequence: TGTGCCAGCGGGGGGGGAGGTCGGCAAGAGACCCAGTACTTC. Translating gives CASGGGGRQETQYF.

The chain has TRBV4-1 and TRBJ2-5; 7 bases line up with TRBD2. Germline-derived CDR1 and CDR2 are MGHRA and YSYEKL. V shed 4 bases and J 2 bases; nucleotides not matched to a gene: 10. This CDR3 spans 16 amino acids. CDR3 protein: CASSPGAGEGQETQYF. DNA of the CDR3: TGCGCCAGCAGCCCTGGGGCGGGAGAAGGGCAAGAGACCCAGTACTTC.

This rearrangement joins TRBV7-3 to TRBJ1-1; D is undetermined. The germline CDR1 and CDR2 sequences are SGHTA and FQGTGA. The CDR3 is made up of 15 amino acids. Trimming stripped 5 bases from V and 4 bases from J, with 17 bases between. CDR3 sequence: CASSLHPVEPTEAFF. The CDR3 DNA reads TGTGCCAGCAGCCTGCACCCGGTAGAACCCACTGAAGCTTTCTTT.

Turning to this clone: Germline is not matched at one junction end, which may reflect a read error. The gene calls are TRBV15 and TRBJ1-4; 10 bases line up with TRBD1. CDR1 LNHNV and CDR2 YYDKDF come from the germline V gene (reference sequence). The CDR3 loop spans 14 amino acids. CDR3 nucleotide sequence: TGTGCCACCAGCCGAGACAGGGGGCGAGAAAAACTGTTTTTT. Translating it yields CATSRDRGREKLFF.

This clone was counted between two and nine times. The rearrangement links TRBV19 to TRBJ1-3; D is ambiguous. CDR3 length: 13 amino acids. Trimming shortened V by 10 bases and J by 2 bases, and 12 bases separated the two germline ends. Germline CDR1 reads LNHDA; CDR2 reads SQIVND (reference sequence). CDR3 sequence reads: CATHQEAGNTIYF. The CDR3 region has the DNA TGTGCCACCCATCAGGAGGCTGGAAACACCATATATTTT.

This chain links TRBV9 with TRBJ2-1, with a tentative D call TRBD2 (7 bases). Germline loops: CDR1 SGDLS, CDR2 YYNGEE. The CDR3 extends over 15 amino acids. V lost 2 bases and J 9 bases, leaving 18 bases between the germline ends. CDR3 residues: CASSVEGGTWGEQFF. In DNA, the CDR3 is TGTGCCAGCAGCGTCGAGGGGGGGACGTGGGGTGAGCAGTTCTTC.

The chain employs TRBV5-1 and TRBJ1-2, with TRBD1 identical over 8 bases. The CDR3 is 12 amino acids. Germline assignment: CDR1 SGHRS and CDR2 YFSETQ. The V segment lost 5 bases and the J segment 6 bases; nucleotides outside the gene matches: 3. The DNA for the CDR3 is TGCGCCAGCAGGGGACAGGAGGATGGCTACACCTTC. Its protein is CASRGQEDGYTF. Filled out from reference TRBV5-1 and TRBJ1-2, the complete variable domain reads KAGVTQTPRYLIKTRGQQVTLSCSPISGHRSVSWYQQTPGQGLQFLFEYFSETQRNKGNFPGRFSGRQFSNSRSEMNVSTLELGDSALYLCASRGQEDGYTFGSGTRLTVV.

This clone was counted a few times. The rearrangement joins TRBV28 to TRBJ1-5, with D tentatively TRBD1 (6 bases). CDR3 length equals 15 residues. CDR1 and CDR2 from the germline V gene are MDHEN and SYDVKM. Trimming took 5 bases from V and 6 from J, leaving 17 bases between them. For the CDR3, the DNA is TGTGCCAGCAGTAGAACAGGGATGTGGGGTCAGCCCCAGCATTTT. Translating it yields CASSRTGMWGQPQHF.